A single sample is the source of the 19 T cell receptor beta chains below, sequenced in a study of shared clonotypes between healthy human individuals. Measured with immunoSEQ multiplex PCR; TCRdb has only the in-frame clones, and not every one. The sample lists approximately 1.9 million clones, just over 90% occurring once. Naive CD8 populations comprised CD45RO-negative cells positively selected for CCR7, excluding terminally differentiated effector memory CD45RA+ cells. The sample was naive CD8+ T cells from PBMCs. Receptors were obtained from a man between 18 and 29 years old in good health. Some clones in this sample may be carry-over from other donors' samples.

V usage is TRBV6-1 and J usage is TRBJ2-3; 9 nucleotides align to TRBD1. The CDR3 is made up of 15 amino acids. CDR1 MNHNS and CDR2 SASEGT come from the germline V gene. J lost 4 bases, V lost 2 bases, and 4 bases had no gene match. CDR3 sequence (DNA): TGTGCCAGCAGTGAATGGACAGGGGAGCCAGATACGCAGTATTTT. Its protein is CASSEWTGEPDTQYF.

The CDR3 DNA follows: TGCGCCAGCAGCCGCAGAGGGGGGGGAACCTACGAGCAGTACTTC. Its protein product is CASSRRGGGTYEQYF. This rearrangement joins TRBV4-1 to TRBJ2-7; TRBD2 is a possible D gene (7 bases). The CDR3 totals 15 residues. The germline V gene has CDR1 MGHRA and CDR2 YSYEKL. V lost 4 bases and J 2 bases, leaving 15 bases between the germline ends.

CDR3: CASSTPRIAGRTGELFF. The CDR3, as DNA: TGTGCCAGCAGTACACCTAGGATAGCGGGACGCACCGGGGAGCTGTTTTTT. The V gene is TRBV28, the J gene TRBJ2-2; TRBD2 matches 8 bases. The germline gives CDR1 MDHEN, CDR2 SYDVKM. This CDR3 region has 17 residues. With 5 bases clipped from V and 4 bases from J, the junction kept 12 bases outside the gene matches.

This sequence joins TRBV29-1 and TRBJ2-5; 11 positions match TRBD2. V shed 6 bases, J shed 5 bases, and the junction held 20 bases outside the gene matches. Germline V gene lookup returns CDR1 SQVTM and CDR2 ANQGSEA. The length of the CDR3 is 18 residues. The CDR3 coding sequence is TGCAGCGTCTGCCGACCATTACTAGCGGGAGATCTTGGGGAGACCCAGTACTTC. Its translation is CSVCRPLLAGDLGETQYF.

The chain is built from TRBV7-8 and TRBJ1-3; 8 bases are a match to TRBD1. The CDR3 is 15 residues long. CDR1 and CDR2 from the germline V gene are SGHVS and FQNEAQ. The V gene end was trimmed by 2 bases and the J gene end by 8 bases; junction bases not matched to a gene: 8. The CDR3 nucleotides read TGTGCCAGCAGCTTATCCTCGACAGGGGCTTACACCATATATTTT. This codes for CASSLSSTGAYTIYF.

The rearrangement uses TRBV14 and TRBJ2-5; TRBD1 aligns across 10 bases. With 4 bases clipped from V and 5 bases from J, the junction kept 7 bases outside the gene matches. This CDR3 is 15 amino acids long. Germline lookup yields CDR1 SGHDN and CDR2 FVKESK. This chain's CDR3 is CASSRRTGGIETQYF. Here the CDR3 DNA reads TGTGCCAGCAGCCGCAGGACAGGGGGGATTGAGACCCAGTACTTC.

The rearrangement links TRBV4-2 to TRBJ1-4; D remains unclear. Germline V gives CDR1 LGHNA, CDR2 YNFKEQ. The CDR3 spans 13 residues. V was clipped by 1 base and J by 8 bases, with 8 bases between them. The CDR3 DNA reads TGTGCCAGCAGCCAAGGGATGAGGGAAAAACTGTTTTTT. Amino acid sequence: CASSQGMREKLFF.

The rearrangement uses TRBV7-9 and TRBJ1-1, with D perhaps TRBD1 (5 bases). Germline CDR1 SEHNR, CDR2 FQNEAQ (reference sequence). V was trimmed by 2 bases and J by 4 bases, leaving 11 bases between them. This CDR3 spans 14 amino acids. Here the CDR3 reads CASSLSGLSTEAFF. The CDR3 DNA sequence: TGTGCCAGCAGCTTATCAGGGCTGAGCACTGAAGCTTTCTTT.

This clone was detected only once. The chain combines TRBV27 with TRBJ1-4; D unresolved. This CDR3 comprises 15 residues. Germline V gene sequence: CDR1 MNHEY, CDR2 SMNVEV (reference sequence). Trimming took off 1 base at V and 5 bases at J, with 11 bases between the two ends. CDR3 nucleotides: TGTGCCAGCAGTTTATGGATGGATCCCAATGAAAAACTGTTTTTT. This sequence encodes CASSLWMDPNEKLFF.

The rearrangement links TRBV27 to TRBJ2-5, with 7 bases matching TRBD2. The CDR3 runs 15 residues. V lost 5 bases, J lost 5 bases, and 11 bases stayed unmatched. Germline V gene sequence: CDR1 MNHEY, CDR2 SMNVEV (reference sequence). CDR3 protein: CASSPNWREQETQYF. CDR3 nucleotide sequence: TGTGCCAGCAGTCCAAACTGGCGGGAGCAGGAGACCCAGTACTTC.

The genes are TRBV5-5 and TRBJ2-3; 10 nucleotides line up with TRBD1. Per germline, CDR1 SGHKS and CDR2 YYEKEE (reference sequence). Germline trimming cut 3 bases from V and 2 bases from J; bases unmatched to any gene: 6. The CDR3 spans 16 residues. The CDR3 reads CASSSRDRGYTDTQYF. CDR3 DNA sequence: TGTGCCAGCAGCTCCCGGGACAGGGGCTACACAGATACGCAGTATTTT.

V gene TRBV5-8 combines with J gene TRBJ1-2; a weak D match, TRBD1 (6 bases). The CDR3 loop spans 14 amino acids. V lost 0 bases and J 8 bases, leaving 14 bases between the germline ends. Germline CDR1 SGHTS, CDR2 YDEGEE. The CDR3 sequence: CASSLAGGRSGYTF. The CDR3 bases are TGTGCCAGCAGCTTGGCCGGGGGCAGGTCGGGCTACACCTTC.

The chain couples TRBV28 to TRBJ1-1; D is unresolved. Germline CDR1 is MDHEN and CDR2 is SYDVKM. The CDR3 spans 11 residues. Between the trimmed V and J ends, which lost 11 bases and 0 bases, there was a span of 7 bases. CDR3 amino acids: CAARLNTEAFF. CDR3 in DNA: TGTGCCGCACGACTGAACACTGAAGCTTTCTTT.

This chain links TRBV25-1 with TRBJ1-3; 8 positions agree with TRBD1. Germline V gene lookup returns CDR1 MGHDK and CDR2 SYGVNS. The CDR3 is made up of 15 amino acids. Trimming removed 4 bases from V and 0 bases from J; junction bases left unmatched: 2. The CDR3 region has the DNA TGTGCCAGCAGTGCCGGGACAGGCTCTGGAAACACCATATATTTT. It specifies CASSAGTGSGNTIYF.

The chain joins TRBV11-2 to TRBJ2-6; D is unclear. This CDR3 is built from 16 residues. V lost 2 bases and J 0 bases, leaving 8 bases between the germline ends. CDR1 SGHAT and CDR2 FQNNGV come from the germline V gene. The CDR3 DNA sequence: TGTGCCAGCAGCTTATCCCCGTTCTCTGGGGCCAACGTCCTGACTTTC. Amino acid sequence: CASSLSPFSGANVLTF.

Regarding this clone: Other DNA sequences in this specimen translate into the identical CDR3. The chain's CDR3 is CASSQDLRGQETQYF. CDR3 in DNA: TGCGCCAGCAGCCAAGATCTCAGGGGTCAGGAGACCCAGTACTTC. J is TRBJ2-5 and V is TRBV4-1; the D gene is possibly TRBD1 (6 bases). V was clipped by 0 bases and J by 5 bases, with 13 bases between them. CDR3 size: 15 residues. Germline CDR1 is MGHRA and CDR2 is YSYEKL.

The rearrangement joins TRBV27 to TRBJ1-2; tentatively, D is TRBD1 (5 bases). Germline V gives CDR1 MNHEY, CDR2 SMNVEV (reference sequence). CDR3 length: 13 residues. V gave up 6 bases and J gave up 8 bases, with 16 bases separating them. CDR3 coding DNA: TGTGCCAGCAGGGACTTGGGGGGGGACGGCTACACCTTC. Translated, it gives CASRDLGGDGYTF.

The rearrangement links TRBV4-2 to TRBJ2-7; TRBD1 matches 7 bases. CDR3 length: 17 residues. CDR1 is LGHNA and CDR2 is YNFKEQ in the germline V gene. J was trimmed by 1 base and V by 4 bases; bases with no gene match: 13. Here the CDR3 reads CASSLAPGTDYSYEQYF. The CDR3 DNA sequence: TGTGCCAGCAGCCTTGCTCCCGGGACAGACTATTCCTACGAGCAGTACTTC.

This chain joins TRBV6-4 and TRBJ1-1, with D possibly matching TRBD1 (5 bases). V was clipped by 0 bases and J by 10 bases, with 9 bases between them. CDR1 and CDR2 from the germline V gene are MRHNA and SNTAGT. CDR3 size: 12 residues. CDR3 in amino acids: CASSDSGGGAFF. CDR3 nucleotide sequence: TGTGCCAGCAGTGACTCGGGGGGGGGAGCTTTCTTT.